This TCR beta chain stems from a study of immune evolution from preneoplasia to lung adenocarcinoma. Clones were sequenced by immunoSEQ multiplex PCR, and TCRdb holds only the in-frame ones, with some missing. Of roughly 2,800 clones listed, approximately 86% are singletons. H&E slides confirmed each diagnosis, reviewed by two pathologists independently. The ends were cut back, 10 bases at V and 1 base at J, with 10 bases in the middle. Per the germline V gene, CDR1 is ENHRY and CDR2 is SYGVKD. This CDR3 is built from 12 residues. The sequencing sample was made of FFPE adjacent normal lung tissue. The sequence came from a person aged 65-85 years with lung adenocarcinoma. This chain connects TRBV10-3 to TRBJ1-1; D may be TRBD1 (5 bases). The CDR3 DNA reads TGTGCCACCGGGACCGAGAACACTGAAGCTTTCTTT. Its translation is CATGTENTEAFF.